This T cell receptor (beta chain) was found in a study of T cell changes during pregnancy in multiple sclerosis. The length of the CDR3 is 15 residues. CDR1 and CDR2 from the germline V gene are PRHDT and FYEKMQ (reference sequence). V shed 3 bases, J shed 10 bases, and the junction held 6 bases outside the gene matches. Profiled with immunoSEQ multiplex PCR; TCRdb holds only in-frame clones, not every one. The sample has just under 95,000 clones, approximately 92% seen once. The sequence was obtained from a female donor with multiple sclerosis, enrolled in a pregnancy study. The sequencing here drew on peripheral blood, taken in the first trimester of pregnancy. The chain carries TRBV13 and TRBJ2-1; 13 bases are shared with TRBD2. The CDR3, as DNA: TGTGCCAGCAGCTTTGGACTAGCGGGAGCGAAAGAGCAGTTCTTC. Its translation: CASSFGLAGAKEQFF.